The following is a T cell receptor (beta chain) sequence with its context. There is no known antigen for this receptor. No much larger clone exists at a distance of one base, and base qualities are not known. The source of the sample is a study of CD8 T cells in ankylosing spondylitis (TCRdb year 2017). Looking at the study overall: T cell receptor beta repertoires were profiled in healthy donors and ankylosing spondylitis patients so that disease-linked TCR variants could be found. The full study cohort comprised 20 to 30 ankylosing spondylitis patients and 85 to 120 healthy donors. Peripheral blood samples were taken, and synovial fluid was additionally collected from ankylosing spondylitis patients. What the research found in general, with its limitations: Blood from ankylosing spondylitis patients appeared to be characterized by a TCR beta motif composed of about eight highly homologous amino acid variants. According to the report, matched synovial fluid samples from ankylosing spondylitis patients were significantly enriched for the disease-linked clones. Some motif variants had previously been reported in the synovial fluid and blood of reactive arthritis patients, which suggests shared mechanisms of disease initiation. The disease-linked clones had a CD8+ phenotype and were found at relatively low frequencies in peripheral blood.

The germline V gene specifies SGHTA as CDR1 and FQGTGA as CDR2. The CDR3 runs 15 amino acids, cysteine and phenylalanine included. CDR3 DNA is the only sequence kept; it has 45 bases, read in frame from the first base. Unmatched junction bases come to 6, with V trimmed by 2 bases and J by 5 bases. For sequencing, an Illumina HiSeq 2500 was employed. TCR beta libraries were prepared by quantitative 5'-RACE with molecular barcodes. From the authors' description of their analysis: To identify disease-linked TCR variants, a new computational method was used, one built on a probabilistic model of VDJ rearrangement. TCRdb cleaned the public reads at Q25 with fastp, built clones with MiXCR and kept in-frame beta chains. Identical CDR3 proteins give one entry, which carries the most common genes and DNA. The authors' filters were not applied to this entry. In all, the sample holds 250,000 to 350,000 distinct CDR3 sequences, and more than 20% of those were seen once. 3.5% to 4.5% of the sample rests with the top ten.

The sequencing input was blood, either unsorted or a sorted T cell fraction (not recorded which). This sequence originates from a female donor with ankylosing spondylitis or in good health (not recorded which). The chain is made from TRBV7-3 and TRBJ2-3; the central 8 bases match TRBD1. The CDR3 corresponds to CASSLSGGLEDTQYF. The sequence in DNA is TGTGCCAGCAGCTTATCAGGGGGCTTGGAAGATACGCAGTATTTT.